This T cell receptor (beta chain) stems from a study of blood T cell repertoires in COVID-19. Measured with immunoSEQ multiplex PCR; TCRdb has only the in-frame clones, and not every one. Among about 240,000 clones listed, around 83% were seen once. V was clipped by 6 bases and J by 2 bases, with 10 bases between them. The CDR3 consists of 14 residues. CDR1 and CDR2 (germline): SNHLY, FYNNEI. Source material: peripheral blood. The V call is TRBV2, the J call TRBJ1-4; D is uncertain. The TCR originated in a woman in her sixties or seventies with active or convalescent COVID-19. The CDR3 DNA is TGTGCCAGCAGCGTACAGAACACTAATGAAAAACTGTTTTTT. It translates to CASSVQNTNEKLFF.